This T cell receptor (beta chain) derives from a study of CD8 T cells in Susac syndrome. Negative magnetic isolation gave CD8+ and CD4+ cells; FACS enriched CD8+ TEMRA. Only one count was recorded for this clonotype. Random hexamers were used to reverse transcribe about 0.45 to 1 ug of RNA. Via MiXCR, TCRdb re-called the immunoSEQ multiplex PCR reads, giving one row per CDR3 protein. The sample records fewer than 250,000 distinct CDR3 sequences, 80% to 95% being singletons. What was sequenced was CD4+ T cells from PBMCs. The clonotype was recovered from a human donor in good health.

The CDR3 DNA follows: TGCAGCGCTGGGACTAGCGGGGAAACAGATACGCAGTATTTT. Translation: CSAGTSGETDTQYF. The J gene is TRBJ2-3, the V gene TRBV29-1, with 13 bases that match TRBD2. CDR1 SQVTM and CDR2 ANQGSEA come from the germline V gene. With 7 bases clipped from V and 3 bases from J, the junction kept 4 bases outside the gene matches. CDR3 length: 14 residues.